The clone carrying this T cell receptor (beta chain) was counted only a few times. Under the authors' procedure: Amplification from reference gene primers served as the basis for estimated nucleated cell counts. Using immunoSEQ multiplex PCR, the repertoire was profiled, and TCRdb retains in-frame clones only, with some absent. V and J calls and clone size are those listed in that table; D and trimming were worked out from the DNA. The sample lists roughly 280,000 clones, about 90% occurring once. This CDR3 has 23 residues. Germline CDR1 is SGDLS and CDR2 is YYNGEE. V dropped 3 bases and J dropped 0; count of bases not matched to a gene: 22. The data originate from a study of blood T cell repertoires in COVID-19. The wider study: Nucleic acid was either cDNA or gDNA, and it came from T cells, B-cell-depleted T cells, or PBMCs.

Sequencing used peripheral blood. This TCR was recovered from a woman in her forties or fifties who had recovered from COVID-19. The gene calls are TRBV9 and TRBJ1-6, with TRBD1 identical over 9 bases. In DNA form, the CDR3 reads TGTGCCAGCAGCGCGACCGAAGATTATCCGGGACAGGGTTCCTACTCCTATAATTCACCCCTCCACTTT. Its protein is CASSATEDYPGQGSYSYNSPLHF.